This T cell receptor (beta chain) was identified during a study of PD-1 blockade in classical Hodgkin lymphoma. Findings and caveats of the study: Complete responders' diversity at baseline resembled that of newly diagnosed patients.

Stated time point: cycle 4 day 1 (C4D1), after less than 7 weeks of nivolumab. Brentuximab vedotin exposure varied, and every patient relapsed after autologous stem cell transplantation. Germline CDR1 is ENHRY and CDR2 is SYGVKD. The CDR3 totals 14 residues. V gave up 3 bases and J gave up 1 base, with 10 bases separating them. TCRdb keeps only in-frame clones here, not all; method: immunoSEQ multiplex PCR. The sample lists some 90,000 clones; 75% to 85% were seen once. Points on this clone: No antigen is known for it.

This receptor was taken from a human donor with classical Hodgkin lymphoma. The sequencing used peripheral blood mononuclear cells (PBMCs), collected before the fourth cycle of nivolumab. The chain recombines TRBV10-3 with TRBJ2-7, with a possible D match to TRBD1 (6 bases). Here the CDR3 DNA reads TGTGCCATCAGTGACAGGGGTGGTTCCTACGAGCAGTACTTC. As protein: CAISDRGGSYEQYF.